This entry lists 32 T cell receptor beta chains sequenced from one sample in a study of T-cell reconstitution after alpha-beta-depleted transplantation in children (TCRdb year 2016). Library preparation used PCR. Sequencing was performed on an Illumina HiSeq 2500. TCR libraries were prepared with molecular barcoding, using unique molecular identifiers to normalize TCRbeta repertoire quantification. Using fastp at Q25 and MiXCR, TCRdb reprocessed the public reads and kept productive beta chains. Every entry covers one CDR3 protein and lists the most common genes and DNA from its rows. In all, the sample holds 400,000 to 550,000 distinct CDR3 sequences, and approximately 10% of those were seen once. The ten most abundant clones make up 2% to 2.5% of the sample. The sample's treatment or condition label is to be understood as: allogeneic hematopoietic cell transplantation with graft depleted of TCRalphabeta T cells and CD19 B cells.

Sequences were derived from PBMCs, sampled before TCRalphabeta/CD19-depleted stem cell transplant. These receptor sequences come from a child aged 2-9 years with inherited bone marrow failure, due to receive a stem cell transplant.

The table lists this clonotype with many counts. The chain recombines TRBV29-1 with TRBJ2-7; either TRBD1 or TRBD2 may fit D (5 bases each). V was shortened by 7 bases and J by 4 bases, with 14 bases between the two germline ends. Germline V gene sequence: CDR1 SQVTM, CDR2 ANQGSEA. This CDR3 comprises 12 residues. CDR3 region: CSGRDAEYEQYF. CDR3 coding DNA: TGCAGCGGACGGGACGCCGAGTACGAGCAGTACTTC.

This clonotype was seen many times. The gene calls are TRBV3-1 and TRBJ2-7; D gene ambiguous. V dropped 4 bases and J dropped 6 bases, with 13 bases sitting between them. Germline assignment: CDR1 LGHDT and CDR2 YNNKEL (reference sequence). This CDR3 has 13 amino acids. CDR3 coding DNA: TGTGCCAGCAGCCCTGATCCCTGGAGCGAGCAGTACTTC. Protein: CASSPDPWSEQYF.

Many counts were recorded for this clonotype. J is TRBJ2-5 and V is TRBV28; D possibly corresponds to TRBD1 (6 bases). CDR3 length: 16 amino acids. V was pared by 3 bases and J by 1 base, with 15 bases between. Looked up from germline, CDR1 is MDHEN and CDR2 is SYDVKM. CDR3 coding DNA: TGTGCCAGCAGTTTCGGCGGATGGGGGCCCCAAGAGACCCAGTACTTC. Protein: CASSFGGWGPQETQYF.

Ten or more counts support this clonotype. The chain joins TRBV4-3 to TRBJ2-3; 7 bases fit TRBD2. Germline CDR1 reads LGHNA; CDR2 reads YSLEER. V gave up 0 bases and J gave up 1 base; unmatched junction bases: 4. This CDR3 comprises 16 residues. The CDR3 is CASSQEVAGGTDTQYF. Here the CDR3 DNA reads TGCGCCAGCAGCCAAGAGGTGGCGGGGGGCACAGATACGCAGTATTTT.

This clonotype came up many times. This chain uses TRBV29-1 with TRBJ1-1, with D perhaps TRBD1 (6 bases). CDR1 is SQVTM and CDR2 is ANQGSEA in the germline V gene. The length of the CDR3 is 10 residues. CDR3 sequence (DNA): TGCAGAGTAGGGGGAACTGAAGCTTTCTTT. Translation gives CRVGGTEAFF.

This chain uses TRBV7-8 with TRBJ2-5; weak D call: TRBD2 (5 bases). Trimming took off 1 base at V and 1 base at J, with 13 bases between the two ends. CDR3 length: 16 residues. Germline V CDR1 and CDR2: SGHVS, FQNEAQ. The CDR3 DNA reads TGTGCCAGCAGCTTAGTAGGAGGCTCCCTCCAAGAGACCCAGTACTTC. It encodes CASSLVGGSLQETQYF.

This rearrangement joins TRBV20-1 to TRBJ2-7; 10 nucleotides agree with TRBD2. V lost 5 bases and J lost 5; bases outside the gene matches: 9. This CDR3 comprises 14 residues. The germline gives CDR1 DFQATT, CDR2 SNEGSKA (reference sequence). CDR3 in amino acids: CSASDASGSDEQYF. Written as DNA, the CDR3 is TGCAGTGCTTCCGACGCTAGCGGGAGCGACGAGCAGTACTTC.

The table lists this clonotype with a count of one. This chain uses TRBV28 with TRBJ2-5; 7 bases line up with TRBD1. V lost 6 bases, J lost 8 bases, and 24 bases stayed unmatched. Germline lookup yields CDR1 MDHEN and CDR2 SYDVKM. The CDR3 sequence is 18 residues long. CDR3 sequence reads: CASSPPPHRGPRDGTQYF. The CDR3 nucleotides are TGTGCCAGCAGCCCCCCCCCCCACAGGGGCCCTCGGGATGGAACCCAGTACTTC.

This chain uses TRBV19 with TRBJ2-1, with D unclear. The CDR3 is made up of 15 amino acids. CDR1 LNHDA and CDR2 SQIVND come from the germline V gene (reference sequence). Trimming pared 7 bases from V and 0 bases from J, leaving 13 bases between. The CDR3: CASNPRRSSYNEQFF. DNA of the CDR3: TGTGCCAGTAACCCGCGTAGAAGCTCCTACAATGAGCAGTTCTTC.

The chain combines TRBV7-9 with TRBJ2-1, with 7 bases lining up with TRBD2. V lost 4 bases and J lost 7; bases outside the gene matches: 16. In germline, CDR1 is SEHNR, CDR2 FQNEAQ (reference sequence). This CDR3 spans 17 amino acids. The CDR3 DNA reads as TGTGCCAGCAGCTCTAGCCTCCGGGACTACAAGCGGAATGAGCAGTTCTTC. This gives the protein CASSSSLRDYKRNEQFF.

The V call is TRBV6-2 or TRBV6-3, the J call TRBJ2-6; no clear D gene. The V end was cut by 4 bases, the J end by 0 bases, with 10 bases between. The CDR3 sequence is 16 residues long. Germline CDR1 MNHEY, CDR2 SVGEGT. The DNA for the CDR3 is TGTGCCAGCAGTTTAACAGCCTACTCTGGGGCCAACGTCCTGACTTTC. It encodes CASSLTAYSGANVLTF.

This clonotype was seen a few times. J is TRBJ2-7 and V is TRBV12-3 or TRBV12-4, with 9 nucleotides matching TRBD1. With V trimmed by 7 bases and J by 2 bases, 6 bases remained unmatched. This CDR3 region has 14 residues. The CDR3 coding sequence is TGTGCCAGCACCTACGGGACAGGGACCTACGAGCAGTACTTC. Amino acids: CASTYGTGTYEQYF.

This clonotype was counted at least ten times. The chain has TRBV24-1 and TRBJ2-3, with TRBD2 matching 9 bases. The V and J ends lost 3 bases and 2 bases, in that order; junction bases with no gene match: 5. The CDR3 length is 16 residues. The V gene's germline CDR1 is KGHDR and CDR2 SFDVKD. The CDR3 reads CATSDIAGVLTDTQYF. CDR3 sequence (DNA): TGTGCCACCAGTGATATAGCGGGAGTGCTCACAGATACGCAGTATTTT.

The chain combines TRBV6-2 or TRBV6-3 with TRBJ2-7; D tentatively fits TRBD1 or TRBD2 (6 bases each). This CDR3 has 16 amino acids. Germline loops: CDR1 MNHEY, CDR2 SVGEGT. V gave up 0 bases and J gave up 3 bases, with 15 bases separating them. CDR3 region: CASSYSSWRGSYEQYF. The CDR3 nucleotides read TGTGCCAGCAGTTACTCGAGCTGGAGGGGGAGCTACGAGCAGTACTTC.

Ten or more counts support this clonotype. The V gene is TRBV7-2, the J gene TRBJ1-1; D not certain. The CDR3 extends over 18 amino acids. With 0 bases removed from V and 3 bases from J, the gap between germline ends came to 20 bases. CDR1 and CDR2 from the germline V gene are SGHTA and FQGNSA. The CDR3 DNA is TGTGCCAGCAGCTTAGCGAGCAGGTGGGCAGAAGGTGACACTGAAGCTTTCTTT. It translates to CASSLASRWAEGDTEAFF.

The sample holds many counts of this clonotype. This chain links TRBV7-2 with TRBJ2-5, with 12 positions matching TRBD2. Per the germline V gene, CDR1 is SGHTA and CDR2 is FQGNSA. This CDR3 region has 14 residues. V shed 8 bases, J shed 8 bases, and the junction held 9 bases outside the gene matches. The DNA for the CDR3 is TGTGCCAGCGTCCCTAGCGGGAGGGCCGGAACCCAGTACTTC. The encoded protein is CASVPSGRAGTQYF.

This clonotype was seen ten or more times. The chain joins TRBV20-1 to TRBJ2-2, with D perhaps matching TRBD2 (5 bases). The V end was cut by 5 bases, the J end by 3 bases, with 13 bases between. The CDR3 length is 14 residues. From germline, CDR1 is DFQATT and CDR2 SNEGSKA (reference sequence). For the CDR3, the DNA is TGCAGTGCTTTGGAAGACTACTACACCGGGGAGCTGTTTTTT. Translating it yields CSALEDYYTGELFF.

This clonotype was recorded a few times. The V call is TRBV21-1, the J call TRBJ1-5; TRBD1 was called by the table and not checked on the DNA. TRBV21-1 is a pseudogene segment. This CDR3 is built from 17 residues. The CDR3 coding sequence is TGTGCCAGCAGCACCCGGAGGGGGACAAGAGATCCCCAGCCCCAGCATTTT. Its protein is CASSTRRGTRDPQPQHF.

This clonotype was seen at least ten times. CDR3 loop: CASSATTGTRAFF. CDR3 coding DNA: TGTGCCAGCAGTGCAACGACCGGGACTAGAGCTTTCTTT. The rearrangement links TRBV12-3 or TRBV12-4 to TRBJ1-1, with a tentative D call TRBD1 (5 bases). V lost 5 bases and J 10 bases, leaving 17 bases between the germline ends. This CDR3 comprises 13 residues.

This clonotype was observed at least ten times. The CDR3 nucleotides read TGTGCCAGCAGTCCAGGGGGGACAGCGAACACTGAAGCTTTCTTT. This encodes CASSPGGTANTEAFF. The genes are TRBV5-4 and TRBJ1-1, with TRBD1 matching 7 bases. The length of the CDR3 is 15 residues. V trimming: 5 bases; J trimming: 1 base; junction bases outside the gene matches: 8. Germline V gene lookup returns CDR1 SGHNT and CDR2 YYREEE (reference sequence).

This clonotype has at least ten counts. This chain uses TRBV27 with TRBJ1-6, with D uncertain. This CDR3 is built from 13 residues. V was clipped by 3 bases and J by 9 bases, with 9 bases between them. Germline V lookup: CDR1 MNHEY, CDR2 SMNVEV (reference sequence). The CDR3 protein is CASSFGVLSPLHF. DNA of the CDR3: TGTGCCAGCAGTTTTGGGGTTCTTTCACCCCTCCACTTT.

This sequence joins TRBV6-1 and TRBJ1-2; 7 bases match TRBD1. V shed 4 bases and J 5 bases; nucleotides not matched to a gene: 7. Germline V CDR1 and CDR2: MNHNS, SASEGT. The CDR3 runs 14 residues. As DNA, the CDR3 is TGTGCCAGCAGTGGACAGGGTATGGGATATGGCTACACCTTC. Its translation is CASSGQGMGYGYTF.

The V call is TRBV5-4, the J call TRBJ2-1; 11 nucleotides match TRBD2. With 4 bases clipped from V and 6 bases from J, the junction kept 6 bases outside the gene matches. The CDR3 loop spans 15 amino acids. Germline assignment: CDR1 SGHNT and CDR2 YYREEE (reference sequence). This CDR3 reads CASSPVLAGGNEQFF. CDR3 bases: TGTGCCAGCAGCCCCGTGCTAGCGGGAGGCAATGAGCAGTTCTTC.

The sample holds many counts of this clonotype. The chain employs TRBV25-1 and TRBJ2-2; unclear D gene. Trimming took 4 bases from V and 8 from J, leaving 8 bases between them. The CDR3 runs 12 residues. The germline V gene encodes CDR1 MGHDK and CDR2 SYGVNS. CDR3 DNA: TGTGCCAGCAGTGTAGAATCGGGGGAGCTGTTTTTT. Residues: CASSVESGELFF.

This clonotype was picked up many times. CDR3 DNA sequence: TGTGCCAGCTCACCATCGCGGGAGTCCCTCACCTCGATCTACGAGCAGTACTTC. Protein sequence: CASSPSRESLTSIYEQYF. This chain joins TRBV18 and TRBJ2-7; 7 bases are a match to TRBD2. There are 18 residues in the CDR3. The ends lost 2 bases at V and 3 bases at J; junction bases unmatched: 16. CDR1 and CDR2 (germline): KGHSH, LQKENI.

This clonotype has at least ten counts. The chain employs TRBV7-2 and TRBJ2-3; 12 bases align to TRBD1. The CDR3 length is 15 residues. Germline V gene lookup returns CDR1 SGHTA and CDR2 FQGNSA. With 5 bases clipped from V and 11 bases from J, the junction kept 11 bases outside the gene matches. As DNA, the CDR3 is TGTGCCAGCAGCAAAACCGGGACAGGGGGCCTTAGGCAGTATTTT. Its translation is CASSKTGTGGLRQYF.

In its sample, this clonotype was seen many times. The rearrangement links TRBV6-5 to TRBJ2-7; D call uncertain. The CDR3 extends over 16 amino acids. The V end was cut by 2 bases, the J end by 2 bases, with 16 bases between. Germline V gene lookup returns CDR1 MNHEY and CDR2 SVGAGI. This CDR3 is CASSYVHVGYAYEQYF. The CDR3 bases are TGTGCCAGCAGTTACGTCCACGTCGGCTACGCCTACGAGCAGTACTTC.

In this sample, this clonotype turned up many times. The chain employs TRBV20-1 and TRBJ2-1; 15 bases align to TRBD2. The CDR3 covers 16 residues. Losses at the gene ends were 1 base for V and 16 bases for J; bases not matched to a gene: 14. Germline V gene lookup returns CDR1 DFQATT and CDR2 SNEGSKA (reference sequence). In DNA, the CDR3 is TGCAGTGCTAGAGCAGGGGACGTAGGACTAGCGGGAGGGCGTTTCTTC. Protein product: CSARAGDVGLAGGRFF.

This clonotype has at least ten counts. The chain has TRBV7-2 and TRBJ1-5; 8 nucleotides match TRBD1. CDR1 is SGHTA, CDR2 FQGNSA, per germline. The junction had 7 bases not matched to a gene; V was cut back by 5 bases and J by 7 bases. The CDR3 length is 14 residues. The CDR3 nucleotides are TGTGCCAGCAGCCGGACAGGGTGGGGGCAGCCCCAGCATTTT. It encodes CASSRTGWGQPQHF.

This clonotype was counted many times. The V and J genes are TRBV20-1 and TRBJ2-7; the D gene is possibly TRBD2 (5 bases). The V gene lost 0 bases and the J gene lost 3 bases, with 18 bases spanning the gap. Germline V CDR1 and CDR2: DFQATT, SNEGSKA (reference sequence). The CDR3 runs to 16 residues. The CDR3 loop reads CSARDLKRQIFYEQYF. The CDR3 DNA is TGCAGTGCTAGAGATTTGAAGCGGCAAATATTCTACGAGCAGTACTTC.

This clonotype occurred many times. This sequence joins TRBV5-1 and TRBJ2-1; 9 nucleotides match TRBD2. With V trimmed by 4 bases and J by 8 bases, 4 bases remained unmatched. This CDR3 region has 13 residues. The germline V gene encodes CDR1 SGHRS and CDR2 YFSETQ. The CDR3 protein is CASSRTSEYEQFF. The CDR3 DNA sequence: TGCGCCAGCAGCCGGACTAGCGAATATGAGCAGTTCTTC.

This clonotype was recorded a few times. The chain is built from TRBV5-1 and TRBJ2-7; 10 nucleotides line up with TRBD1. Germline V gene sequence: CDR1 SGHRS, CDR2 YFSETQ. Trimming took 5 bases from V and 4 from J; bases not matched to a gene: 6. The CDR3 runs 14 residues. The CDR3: CASRRGTGAYEQYF. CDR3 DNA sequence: TGCGCCAGCAGACGGGGGACAGGGGCTTACGAGCAGTACTTC.